A selection of T cell receptor beta chains follows, all from one sample in a study of control samples from healthy donors and cancer patients. The table came from immunoSEQ multiplex PCR; TCRdb's copy has only in-frame clones and leaves some out. This table has 45,000 to 70,000 clones, 75% to 95% appearing once. The specimen sequenced was PBMCs. These receptor sequences come from a man aged 25 to 40 with colorectal cancer. Each CDR3 is given with its conserved first and last residue. D genes are given only for firm matches. Clone size appears in some rows only: once, few, many, or a class for an expanded clone.

V,J,D,size,DNA,CDR3
TRBV7-2,TRBJ2-7,.,once,TGTGCCAGCACTCAGGGGCTCAACTACGAGCAGTACTTC,CASTQGLNYEQYF
TRBV28,TRBJ2-1,TRBD1,.,TGTGCCAGCAGTTTTCCCGGGACAGGGGTAAACAATGAGCAGTTCTTC,CASSFPGTGVNNEQFF
TRBV19,TRBJ1-3,TRBD1,.,TGTGCCAGTAGTTCCACCTTATTAACAGGGGCTGGAAACACCATATATTTT,CASSSTLLTGAGNTIYF
TRBV13,TRBJ2-1,.,.,TGTGCCAGCAGCTTAGGCTCCCCGGTGGTTGAGCAGTTCTTC,CASSLGSPVVEQFF
TRBV29-1,TRBJ1-1,.,.,TGCAGCGTTGAAGAGAGGGCAGGGAAGAACACTGAAGCTTTCTTT,CSVEERAGKNTEAFF
TRBV4-3,TRBJ1-4,.,.,TGCGCCAGCAGCCAAGGGATAAGGGGAGAAAAACTGTTTTTT,CASSQGIRGEKLFF
TRBV9,TRBJ1-6,TRBD1,.,TGTGCCAGCAGCGTAGCTACAGGGGAGAATTCACCCCTCCACTTT,CASSVATGENSPLHF
TRBV6-5,TRBJ1-3,.,.,TGTGCCAGCAGTTACATCGCACGGGTGTCTGGAAACACCATATATTTT,CASSYIARVSGNTIYF
TRBV11-2,TRBJ2-7,.,.,TGTGCCAGCAGCCGTACCCGGGACGGCTCCTACGAGCAGTACTTC,CASSRTRDGSYEQYF
TRBV2,TRBJ1-1,.,.,TGTGCCAGCAGTGACTCATTGGGAGGCACTGAAGCTTTCTTT,CASSDSLGGTEAFF
TRBV19,TRBJ2-2,.,.,TGTGCCAGTAGTATAGAGGAACGTCAAGGGGGTCGCACCGGGGAGCTGTTTTTT,CASSIEERQGGRTGELFF
TRBV10-2,TRBJ1-2,.,.,TGCGCCAGCAGTCCTGATCTCCTCTATGGCTACACCTTC,CASSPDLLYGYTF
TRBV19,TRBJ1-1,.,few,TGTGCCAGTAGTATAGGCCAGAACACTGAAGCTTTCTTT,CASSIGQNTEAFF
TRBV30,TRBJ1-1,.,.,TGTGCCTGGAGTGTAGCAGAGAACACTGAAGCTTTCTTT,CAWSVAENTEAFF
TRBV10-2,TRBJ2-5,.,.,TGCGCCAGCAGTGAGTCGGCTGCGTCGCCCCAAGAGACCCAGTACTTC,CASSESAASPQETQYF
TRBV11-2,TRBJ1-2,.,.,TGTGCCAGCAGCTTAAGGACATCAGGGTTCTATGGCTACACCTTC,CASSLRTSGFYGYTF
TRBV27,TRBJ2-5,.,.,TGTGCCAGCAGTTTACGAAGAAAAGAGACCCAGTACTTC,CASSLRRKETQYF
TRBV2,TRBJ1-2,TRBD1,.,TGTGCCAGCAGTGGAGGACAGGGGACGGGGGTTGCATATGGCTACACCTTC,CASSGGQGTGVAYGYTF
TRBV18,TRBJ2-3,.,few,TGTGCCAGCTCACCACTGTCGGGGGCCCTCCCAGATACGCAGTATTTT,CASSPLSGALPDTQYF
TRBV15,TRBJ1-6,.,.,TGTGCCACCAGCAGGCCTAATTCACCCCTCCACTTT,CATSRPNSPLHF
TRBV6-5,TRBJ2-7,.,.,TGTGCCAGCAGTTACGTCAGCAATAGTGTCTACGAGCAGTACTTC,CASSYVSNSVYEQYF
TRBV2,TRBJ2-7,.,.,TGTGCCAGTTTGGGCTCGGCCAGGGTGAGGGTCGAGTCCTACGAGCAGTACTTC,CASLGSARVRVESYEQYF
TRBV7-2,TRBJ1-5,.,.,TGTGCCAGCAGCATTATATACGGTGGCAATCAGCCCCAGCATTTT,CASSIIYGGNQPQHF
TRBV7-9,TRBJ2-7,TRBD2,.,TGTGCCAGCAGCTTAGTAAGCGGGAGCTACGAGCAGTACTTC,CASSLVSGSYEQYF
TRBV5-4,TRBJ2-5,TRBD2,.,TGTGCCAGCAGCTTCCGGGGGGAGGCGGAGACCCAGTACTTC,CASSFRGEAETQYF
TRBV19,TRBJ2-7,TRBD2,.,TGTGCCAGTAGTAGTCAGCGGGGAACCTACGAGCAGTACTTC,CASSSQRGTYEQYF
TRBV30,TRBJ2-1,TRBD1,.,TGTGCCTGGCATAACGCCCGACAGGGCTACAATGAGCAGTTCTTC,CAWHNARQGYNEQFF
TRBV5-8,TRBJ2-1,.,.,TGTGCCAGCAGCTTGGGATGGGCGGGGTCCTCCTACAATGAGCAGTTCTTC,CASSLGWAGSSYNEQFF
TRBV18,TRBJ1-1,.,.,TGTGCCAGCTCATCCGTGGACGTTGATATGAACACTGAAGCTTTCTTT,CASSSVDVDMNTEAFF
TRBV5-1,TRBJ2-3,.,.,TGCGCCAGCAGCTTGGTCAGGGCAGGGCTATCATCAGATACGCAGTATTTT,CASSLVRAGLSSDTQYF
TRBV4-3,TRBJ1-1,.,.,TGCGCCAGCAGCGGCCCCCCTCGGGGATCTGAAGCTTTCTTT,CASSGPPRGSEAFF
TRBV7-2,TRBJ1-2,TRBD1,.,TGTGCCAGCAGCTTAACCCCCCGGGACAGTTATAACTATGGCTACACCTTC,CASSLTPRDSYNYGYTF
TRBV28,TRBJ2-1,TRBD2,once,TGTGCCAGCGCCGAAGCTAGCGGGGAAGAGCAGTTCTTC,CASAEASGEEQFF
TRBV5-1,TRBJ2-1,TRBD1,.,TGCGCCAGCAACGTAGGACAGGGGGTTTACAATGAGCAGTTCTTC,CASNVGQGVYNEQFF
TRBV19,TRBJ1-2,.,.,TGTGCCAGTAGTATAGATCTATCCCCCAGGGAGATACTACACACCTTC,CASSIDLSPREILHTF
TRBV4-2,TRBJ2-3,.,.,TGTGCCAGCAGCCAAGATAGCGTTTTCACAGATACGCAGTATTTT,CASSQDSVFTDTQYF
TRBV9,TRBJ2-3,TRBD2,.,TGTGCCAGCAGCGTTGGCGGGGGGAGCACAGATACGCAGTATTTT,CASSVGGGSTDTQYF
TRBV5-1,TRBJ2-1,.,.,TGCGCCAGCAGCCTGGCCGGGAGTTCCTACAATGAGCAGTTCTTC,CASSLAGSSYNEQFF
TRBV5-1,TRBJ1-1,.,few,TGCGCCAGCAGCTTGACAGGGAGGTCGGACACTGAAGCTTTCTTT,CASSLTGRSDTEAFF
TRBV27,TRBJ1-1,.,.,TGTGCCAGCAGTTTGGCCTCTGGGGAGGCTGAAGCTTTCTTT,CASSLASGEAEAFF
TRBV6-5,TRBJ2-3,.,.,TGTGCCAGCAGTTACTCGCAGGGGACAGATACGCAGTATTTT,CASSYSQGTDTQYF
TRBV3-1/TRBV3-2,TRBJ2-7,.,.,TGTGCCAGCAGCCAAGACAGGTACTACGAGCAGTACTTC,CASSQDRYYEQYF
TRBV7-2,TRBJ2-3,TRBD2,.,TGTGCCAGCAGCTTAGGTAGTAGCGGGGGCTTTGCAGATACGCAGTATTTT,CASSLGSSGGFADTQYF
TRBV12-3/TRBV12-4,TRBJ1-2,.,.,TGTGCCAGCAGTTTAGCGACAGTCTCTGGCTACACCTTC,CASSLATVSGYTF
TRBV14,TRBJ1-2,TRBD1,.,TGTGCCAGCAGCCCAGGGGGCGCGGGTGGCGGCTACACCTTC,CASSPGGAGGGYTF
TRBV5-1,TRBJ2-1,.,.,TGCGCCAGCAGCTTGGCCCCCGTCAATGAGCAGTTCTTC,CASSLAPVNEQFF
TRBV25-1,TRBJ2-3,.,.,TGTGCCAGCAGCGACGGAACTTACTCTAGCACAGATACGCAGTATTTT,CASSDGTYSSTDTQYF
TRBV7-2,TRBJ2-3,.,.,TGTGCCAGCAGCCCAACGTGGGGGGGGGCCAAGCAGTATTTT,CASSPTWGGAKQYF
TRBV6-6,TRBJ1-4,TRBD1,.,TGTGCCAGCAGTTACACCGGGACAGGGAGGGAAAAACTGTTTTTT,CASSYTGTGREKLFF
TRBV27,TRBJ1-5,TRBD1,.,TGTGCCAGCAGTTTGGGTCGAGGGGCAGGGGGCGTGGGTCAGCCCCAGCATTTT,CASSLGRGAGGVGQPQHF
TRBV11-2,TRBJ1-2,.,.,TGTGCCAGCAGTCAGGGGTGGCAGGGAAATGGCTACACCTTC,CASSQGWQGNGYTF
TRBV7-9,TRBJ1-1,TRBD1,.,TGTGCCAGCAGCTTAGGAGGGACAGGGTACCCAGCTTTCTTT,CASSLGGTGYPAFF
TRBV21-1,TRBJ2-7,.,.,TGTGCCAGCAGCAAAAGTGCGCGGGACACTCCCCTGTACGAGCAGTACTTC,CASSKSARDTPLYEQYF
TRBV7-2,TRBJ2-3,.,once,TGTGCCAGCAGCCAGAGAGGTAGCCCCGGCACAGATACGCAGTATTTT,CASSQRGSPGTDTQYF
TRBV6-1,TRBJ2-5,TRBD2,.,TGTGCCAGCAGTGATTTTCGGGGGGTGGGGCGGGAGACCCAGTACTTC,CASSDFRGVGRETQYF